The TCR beta chain under discussion was sequenced for a study of blood T cell repertoires in COVID-19. The table lists this clone with a few counts. Per the germline V gene, CDR1 is MNHEY and CDR2 is SVGAGI. J was trimmed by 7 bases and V by 1 base; bases with no gene match: 3. The CDR3 is made up of 14 amino acids. The repertoire was sequenced with immunoSEQ multiplex PCR; TCRdb's copy has only in-frame clones and lacks some. This table holds approximately 170,000 clones, more than 70% found once. The specimen sequenced was peripheral blood. The chain recombines TRBV6-5 with TRBJ2-1; TRBD2 agrees at 8 bases. The sequence was obtained from a woman aged 80 or over with active or convalescent COVID-19. CDR3 protein: CASSYFSSGNEQFF. DNA for the CDR3: TGTGCCAGCAGTTACTTTTCTAGCGGGAATGAGCAGTTCTTC.